This entry is about one TCR beta chain. Its antigen remains unknown. Germline V gene sequence: CDR1 MNHEY, CDR2 SMNVEV (reference sequence). With 3 bases removed from V and 4 bases from J, the gap between germline ends came to 8 bases. The CDR3 is 13 amino acids. This sample stems from a study of T-cell memory formation after mild COVID-19. Study-level information: Clusters were largely donor specific.

One entry per CDR3 protein results from TCRdb running MiXCR on the 5' RACE reads. The data show tens of thousands of distinct CDR3 sequences, about 7.1% seen once. The study, taken as a whole, reports: Some clones that responded turned up in pre-infection memory, which suggests that cross-reactive memory joined in.

What was sequenced was PBMCs or a T cell subset sorted from them (not recorded which). The TCR comes from a man younger than 35 who had mild COVID-19 (a few samples of this study predate the infection). Cell type and time point are not known. This chain connects TRBV27 to TRBJ2-3; D is uncertain. CDR3 coding DNA: TGTGCCAGCAGTTTGTCTAGTGCAGATACGCAGTATTTT. This sequence encodes CASSLSSADTQYF.